The entry below gives a single T cell receptor (beta chain) sequence along with its context. Its antigen is unidentified. The data stem from a study of cytomegalovirus exposure and HLA in healthy donors. Study information: Among some 400 genotyped donors, roughly 81% fell in the Caucasian-associated ancestry cluster.

Everyone who donated was a healthy bone marrow donor. Both 60 Vbeta primers and 13 Jbeta primers went into the PCR. Method: immunoSEQ multiplex PCR; TCRdb's copy keeps in-frame clones and lacks some. Of under 300,000 clones detected, over 70% appear once; the ten largest clones hold about 7.3%. General study points: Certain sequence variants were highly shared and formed a cluster, and this cluster was likely a sequencing artifact.

The CDR3 sequence is 15 residues long. The V segment lost 6 bases and the J segment 5 bases; nucleotides outside the gene matches: 8. Germline CDR1 and CDR2: MNHEY and SVGAGI. The chain uses TRBV6-5 and TRBJ2-2; the match to TRBD1 covers 8 bases. Sequenced: PBMCs. This clonotype originated in a woman aged 60-70 years in good health and CMV-seropositive. The CDR3 DNA reads as TGTGCCAGCAGCAAAACAGGGGGTCGGACCGGGGAGCTGTTTTTT. Its protein product is CASSKTGGRTGELFF.